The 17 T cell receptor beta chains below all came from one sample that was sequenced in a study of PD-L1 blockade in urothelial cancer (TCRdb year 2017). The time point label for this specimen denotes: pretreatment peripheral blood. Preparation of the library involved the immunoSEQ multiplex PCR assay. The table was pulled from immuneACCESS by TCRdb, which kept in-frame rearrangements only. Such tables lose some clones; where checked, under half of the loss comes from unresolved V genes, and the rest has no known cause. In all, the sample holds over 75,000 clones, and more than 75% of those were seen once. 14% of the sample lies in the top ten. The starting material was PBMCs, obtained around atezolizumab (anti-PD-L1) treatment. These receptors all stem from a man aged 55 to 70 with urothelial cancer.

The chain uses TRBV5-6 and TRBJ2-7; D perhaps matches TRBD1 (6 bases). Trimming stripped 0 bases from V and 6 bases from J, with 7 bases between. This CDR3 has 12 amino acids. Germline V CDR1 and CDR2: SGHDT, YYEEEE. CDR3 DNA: TGTGCCAGCAGCTTGGTCAGGGGCGAGCAGTACTTC. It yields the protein CASSLVRGEQYF. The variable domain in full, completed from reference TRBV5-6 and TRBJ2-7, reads DAGVTQSPTHLIKTRGQQVTLRCSPKSGHDTVSWYQQALGQGPQFIFQYYEEEERQRGNFPDRFSGHQFPNYSSELNVNALLLGDSALYLCASSLVRGEQYFGPGTRLTVT.

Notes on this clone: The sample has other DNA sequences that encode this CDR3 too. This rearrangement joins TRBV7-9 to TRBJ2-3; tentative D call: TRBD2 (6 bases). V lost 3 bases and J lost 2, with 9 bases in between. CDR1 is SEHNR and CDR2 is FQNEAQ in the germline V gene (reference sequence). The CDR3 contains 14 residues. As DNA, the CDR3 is TGTGCCAGCAGCTTCGGGGGTCCCACAGATACGCAGTATTTT. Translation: CASSFGGPTDTQYF.

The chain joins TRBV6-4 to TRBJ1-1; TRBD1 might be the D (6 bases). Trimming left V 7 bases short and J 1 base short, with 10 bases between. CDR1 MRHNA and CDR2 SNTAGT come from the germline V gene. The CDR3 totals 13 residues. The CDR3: CASTQGRNTEAFF. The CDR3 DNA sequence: TGTGCCAGCACACAGGGACGGAACACTGAAGCTTTCTTT.

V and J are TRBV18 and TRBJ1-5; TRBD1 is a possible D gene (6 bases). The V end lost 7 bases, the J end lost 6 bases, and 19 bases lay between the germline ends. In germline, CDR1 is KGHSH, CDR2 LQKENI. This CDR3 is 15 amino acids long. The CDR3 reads CASLGGASVSQPQHF. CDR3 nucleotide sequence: TGTGCCAGCTTAGGGGGGGCTTCGGTAAGTCAGCCCCAGCATTTT.

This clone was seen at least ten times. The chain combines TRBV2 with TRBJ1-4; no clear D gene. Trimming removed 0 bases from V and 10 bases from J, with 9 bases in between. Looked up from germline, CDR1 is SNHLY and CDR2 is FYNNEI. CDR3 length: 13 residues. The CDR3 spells CASSEAIRGKLFF. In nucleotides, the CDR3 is TGTGCCAGCAGTGAAGCGATAAGAGGAAAACTGTTTTTT.

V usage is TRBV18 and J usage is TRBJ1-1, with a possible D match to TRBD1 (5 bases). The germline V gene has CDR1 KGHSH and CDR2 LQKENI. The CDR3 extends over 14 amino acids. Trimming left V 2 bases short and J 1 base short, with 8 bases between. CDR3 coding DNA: TGTGCCAGCTCACCAGAGACAGAGAACACTGAAGCTTTCTTT. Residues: CASSPETENTEAFF. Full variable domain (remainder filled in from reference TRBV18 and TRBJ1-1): NAGVMQNPRHLVRRRGQEARLRCSPMKGHSHVYWYRQLPEEGLKFMVYLQKENIIDESGMPKERFSAEFPKEGPSILRIQQVVRGDSAAYFCASSPETENTEAFFGQGTRLTVV.

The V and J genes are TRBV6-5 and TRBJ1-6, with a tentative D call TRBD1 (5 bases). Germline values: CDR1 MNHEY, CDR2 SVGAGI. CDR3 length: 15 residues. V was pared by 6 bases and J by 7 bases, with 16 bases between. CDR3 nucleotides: TGTGCCAGCAGCCAAGCGGGGCTACGGAATTCACCCCTCCACTTT. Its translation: CASSQAGLRNSPLHF.

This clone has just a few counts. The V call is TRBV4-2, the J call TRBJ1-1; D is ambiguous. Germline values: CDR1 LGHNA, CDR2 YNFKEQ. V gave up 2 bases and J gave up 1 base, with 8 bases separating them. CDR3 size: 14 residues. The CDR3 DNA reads TGTGCCAGCAGCCAAACACCGGGGAACACTGAAGCTTTCTTT. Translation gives CASSQTPGNTEAFF.

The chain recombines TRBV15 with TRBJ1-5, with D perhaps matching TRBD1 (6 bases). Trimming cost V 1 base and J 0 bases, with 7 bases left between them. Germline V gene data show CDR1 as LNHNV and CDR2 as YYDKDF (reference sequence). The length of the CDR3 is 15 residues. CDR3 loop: CATSRAGDSNQPQHF. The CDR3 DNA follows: TGTGCCACCAGCAGAGCAGGGGATAGCAATCAGCCCCAGCATTTT.

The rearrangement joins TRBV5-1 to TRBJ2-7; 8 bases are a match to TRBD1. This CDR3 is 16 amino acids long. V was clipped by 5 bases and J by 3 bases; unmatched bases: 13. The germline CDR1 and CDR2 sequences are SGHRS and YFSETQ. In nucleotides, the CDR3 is TGCGCCAGCAGTCCTACACAGGGGGTTTCAGTCTACGAGCAGTACTTC. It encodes CASSPTQGVSVYEQYF.

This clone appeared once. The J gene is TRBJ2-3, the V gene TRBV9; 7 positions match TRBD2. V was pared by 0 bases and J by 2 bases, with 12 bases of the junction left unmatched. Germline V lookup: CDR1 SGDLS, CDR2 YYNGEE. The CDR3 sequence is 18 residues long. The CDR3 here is CASSVDPPGGSATDTQYF. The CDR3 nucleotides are TGTGCCAGCAGCGTAGATCCCCCGGGCGGGAGCGCCACAGATACGCAGTATTTT.

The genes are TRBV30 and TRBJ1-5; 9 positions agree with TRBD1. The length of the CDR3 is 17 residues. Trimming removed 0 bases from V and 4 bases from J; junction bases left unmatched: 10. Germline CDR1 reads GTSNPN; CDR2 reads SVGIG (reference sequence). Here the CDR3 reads CAWSVRGSGTGNQPQHF. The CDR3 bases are TGTGCCTGGAGTGTACGCGGATCCGGGACAGGGAATCAGCCCCAGCATTTT.

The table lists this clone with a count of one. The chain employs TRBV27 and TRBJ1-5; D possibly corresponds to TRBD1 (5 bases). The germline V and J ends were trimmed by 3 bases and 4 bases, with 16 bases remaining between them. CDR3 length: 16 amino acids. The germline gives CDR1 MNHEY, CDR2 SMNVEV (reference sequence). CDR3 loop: CASSFIRGGRNQPQHF. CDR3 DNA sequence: TGTGCCAGCAGTTTTATTCGGGGGGGTAGAAATCAGCCCCAGCATTTT.

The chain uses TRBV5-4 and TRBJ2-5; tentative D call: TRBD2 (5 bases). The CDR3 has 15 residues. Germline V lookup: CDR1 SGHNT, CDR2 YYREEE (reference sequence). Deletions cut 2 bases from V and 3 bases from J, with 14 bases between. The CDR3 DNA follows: TGTGCCAGCAGCTTCGAGGGCTCCTACGAAGAGACCCAGTACTTC. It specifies CASSFEGSYEETQYF. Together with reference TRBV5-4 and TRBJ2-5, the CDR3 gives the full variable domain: ETGVTQSPTHLIKTRGQQVTLRCSSQSGHNTVSWYQQALGQGPQFIFQYYREEENGRGNFPPRFSGLQFPNYSSELNVNALELDDSALYLCASSFEGSYEETQYFGPGTRLLVL.

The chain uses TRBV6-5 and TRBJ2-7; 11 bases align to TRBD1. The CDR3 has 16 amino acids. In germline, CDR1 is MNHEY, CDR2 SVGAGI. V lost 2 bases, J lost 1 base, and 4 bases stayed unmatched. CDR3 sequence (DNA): TGTGCCAGCAGTTACCTGGGACAGGGGGTTTCCTACGAGCAGTACTTC. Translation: CASSYLGQGVSYEQYF.

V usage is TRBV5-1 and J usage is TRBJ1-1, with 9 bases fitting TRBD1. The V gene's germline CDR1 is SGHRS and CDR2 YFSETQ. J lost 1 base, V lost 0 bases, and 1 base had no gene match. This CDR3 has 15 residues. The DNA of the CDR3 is TGCGCCAGCAGCTTGGCGGGACAGGGGAACACTGAAGCTTTCTTT. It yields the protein CASSLAGQGNTEAFF.

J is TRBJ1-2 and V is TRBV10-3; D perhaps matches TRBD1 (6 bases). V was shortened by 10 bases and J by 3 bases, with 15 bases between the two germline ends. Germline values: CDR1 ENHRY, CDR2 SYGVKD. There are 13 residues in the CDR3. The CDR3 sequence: CATGLGGDYGYTF. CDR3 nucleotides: TGTGCCACCGGGTTAGGGGGGGACTATGGCTACACCTTC.